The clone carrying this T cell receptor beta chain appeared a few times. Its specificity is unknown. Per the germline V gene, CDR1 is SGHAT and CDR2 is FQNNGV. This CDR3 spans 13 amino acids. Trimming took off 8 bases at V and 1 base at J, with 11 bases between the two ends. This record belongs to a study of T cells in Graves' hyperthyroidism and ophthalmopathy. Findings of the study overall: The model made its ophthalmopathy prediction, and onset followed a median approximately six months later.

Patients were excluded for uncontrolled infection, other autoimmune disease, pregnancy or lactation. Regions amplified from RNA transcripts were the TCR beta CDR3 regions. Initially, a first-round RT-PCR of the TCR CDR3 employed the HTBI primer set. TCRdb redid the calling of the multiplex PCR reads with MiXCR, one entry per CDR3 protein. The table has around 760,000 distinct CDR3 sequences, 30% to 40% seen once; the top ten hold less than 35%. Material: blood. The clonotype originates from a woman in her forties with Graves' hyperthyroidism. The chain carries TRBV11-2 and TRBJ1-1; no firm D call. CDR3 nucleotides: TGTGCCAGCCGAATCTTACGGAACACTGAAGCTTTCTTT. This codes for CASRILRNTEAFF.